This T cell receptor (beta chain) was profiled in a study of shared clonotypes between healthy human individuals. Whole-study results and caveats: Researchers found naive subsets generally carried larger estimated richness than memory subsets.

With respect to this clone: Its antigen is still unknown. The sample has other DNA sequences that encode this CDR3 too.

Assay used: immunoSEQ multiplex PCR; TCRdb lists only in-frame clones, some missing. The sample holds 2 million to 3 million clones; roughly 93% are singletons and the top ten take about 0.34%. Memory CD4+ cells were the fraction left after CD45RA+ naive selection. The CDR3 is 15 amino acids. The junction had 5 bases not matched to a gene; V was cut back by 0 bases and J by 8 bases. Germline V gene lookup returns CDR1 SGDLS and CDR2 YYNGEE. This receptor was obtained from a man younger than 35 in good health. Some clones in this sample may be carry-over from other donors' samples. The chain combines TRBV9 with TRBJ2-1; the match to TRBD2 covers 10 bases. Material for sequencing was naive CD4+ T cells from PBMCs. The subset here: CD45RA+ positively selected. CDR3 DNA: TGTGCCAGCAGCGTAGGCCTAGCGGGAGTCGATGAGCAGTTCTTC. Protein sequence: CASSVGLAGVDEQFF.